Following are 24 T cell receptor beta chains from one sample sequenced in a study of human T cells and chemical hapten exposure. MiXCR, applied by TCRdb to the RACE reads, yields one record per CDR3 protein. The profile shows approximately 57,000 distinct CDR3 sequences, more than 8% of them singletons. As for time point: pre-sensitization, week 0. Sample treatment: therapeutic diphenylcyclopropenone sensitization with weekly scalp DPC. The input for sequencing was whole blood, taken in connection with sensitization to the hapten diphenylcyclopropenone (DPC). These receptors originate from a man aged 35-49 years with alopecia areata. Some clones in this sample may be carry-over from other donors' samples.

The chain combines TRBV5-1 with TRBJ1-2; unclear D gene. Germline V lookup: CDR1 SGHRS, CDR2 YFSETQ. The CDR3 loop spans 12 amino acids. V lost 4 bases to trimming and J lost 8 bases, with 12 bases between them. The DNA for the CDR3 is TGCGCCAGCAGCCTTGAGTCAAGGGGCTACACCTTC. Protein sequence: CASSLESRGYTF.

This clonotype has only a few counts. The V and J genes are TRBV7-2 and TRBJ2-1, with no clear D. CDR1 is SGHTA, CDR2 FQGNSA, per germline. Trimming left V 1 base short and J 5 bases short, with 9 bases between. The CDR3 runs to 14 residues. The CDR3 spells CASSLDARHNEQFF. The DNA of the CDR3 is TGTGCCAGCAGCTTAGATGCTAGGCACAATGAGCAGTTCTTC.

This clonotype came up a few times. The CDR3 DNA reads TGTGCCAGCAGTTACCCTAGCGGTTACAATGAGCAGTTCTTC. Translated, it gives CASSYPSGYNEQFF. The chain links TRBV6-6 to TRBJ2-1; 7 bases are a match to TRBD2. The CDR3 runs 14 residues. Germline assignment: CDR1 MNHNY and CDR2 SVGAGI (reference sequence). Trimming took 2 bases from V and 4 from J; bases not matched to a gene: 2.

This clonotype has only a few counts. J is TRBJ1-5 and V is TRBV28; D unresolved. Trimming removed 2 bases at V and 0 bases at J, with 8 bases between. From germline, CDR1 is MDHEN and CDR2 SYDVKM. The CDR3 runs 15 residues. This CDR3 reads CASSLRESSNQPQHF. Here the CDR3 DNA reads TGTGCCAGCAGTTTAAGGGAATCTAGCAATCAGCCCCAGCATTTT.

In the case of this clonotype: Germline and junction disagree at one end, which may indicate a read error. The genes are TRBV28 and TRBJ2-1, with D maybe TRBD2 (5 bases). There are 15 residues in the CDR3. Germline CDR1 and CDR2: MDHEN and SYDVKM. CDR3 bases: TGTGCCAGCAGGGTGGACGGGAACTCCCACAATGAGCAGTTCTTC. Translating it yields CASRVDGNSHNEQFF. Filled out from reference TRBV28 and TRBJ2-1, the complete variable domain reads DVKVTQSSRYLVKRTGEKVFLECVQDMDHENMFWYRQDPGLGLRLIYFSYDVKMKEKGDIPEGYSVSREKKERFSLILESASTNQTSMYLCASRVDGNSHNEQFFGPGTRLTVL.

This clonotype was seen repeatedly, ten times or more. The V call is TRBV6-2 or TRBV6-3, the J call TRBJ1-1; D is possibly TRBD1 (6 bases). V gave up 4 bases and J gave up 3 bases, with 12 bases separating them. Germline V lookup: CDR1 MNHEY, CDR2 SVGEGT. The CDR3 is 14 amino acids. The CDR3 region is CASSSLPGDTEAFF. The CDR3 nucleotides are TGTGCCAGCAGTTCTCTTCCAGGGGACACTGAAGCTTTCTTT.

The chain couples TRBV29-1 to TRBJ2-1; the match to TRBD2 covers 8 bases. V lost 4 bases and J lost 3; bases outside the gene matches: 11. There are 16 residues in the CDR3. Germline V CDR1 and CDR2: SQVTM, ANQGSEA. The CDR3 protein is CSVVIHSGARYNEQFF. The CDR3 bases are TGCAGCGTTGTCATCCATAGCGGGGCTCGCTACAATGAGCAGTTCTTC.

CDR3 DNA sequence: TGTGCCAGCAGCTCGGGGACAGGTGAAGCTTTCTTT. Protein: CASSSGTGEAFF. The chain couples TRBV7-3 to TRBJ1-1; the match to TRBD1 covers 8 bases. The germline V gene has CDR1 SGHTA and CDR2 FQGTGA. V shed 4 bases and J 7 bases; nucleotides not matched to a gene: 2. This CDR3 contains 12 residues.

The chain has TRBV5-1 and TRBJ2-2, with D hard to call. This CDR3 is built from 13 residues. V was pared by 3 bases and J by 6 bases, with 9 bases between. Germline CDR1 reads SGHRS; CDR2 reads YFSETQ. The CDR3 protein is CASSWDGPGELFF. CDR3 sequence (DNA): TGCGCCAGCAGCTGGGATGGGCCCGGGGAGCTGTTTTTT.

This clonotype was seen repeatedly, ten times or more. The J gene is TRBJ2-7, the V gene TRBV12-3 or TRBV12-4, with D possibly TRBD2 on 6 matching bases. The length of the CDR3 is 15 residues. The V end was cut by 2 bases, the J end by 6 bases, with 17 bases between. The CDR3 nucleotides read TGTGCCAGCAGTTTAAGGGAGGCGGCGTCCCGCGAGCAGTACTTC. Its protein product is CASSLREAASREQYF.

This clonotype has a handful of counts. CDR3 loop: CASSQSAGEQYF. The CDR3 bases are TGTGCCAGCAGCCAATCGGCGGGCGAGCAGTACTTC. The gene calls are TRBV4-2 and TRBJ2-7, with a tentative D call TRBD2 (5 bases). With 2 bases removed from V and 6 bases from J, the gap between germline ends came to 8 bases. Germline V gene sequence: CDR1 LGHNA, CDR2 YNFKEQ. The CDR3 totals 12 residues.

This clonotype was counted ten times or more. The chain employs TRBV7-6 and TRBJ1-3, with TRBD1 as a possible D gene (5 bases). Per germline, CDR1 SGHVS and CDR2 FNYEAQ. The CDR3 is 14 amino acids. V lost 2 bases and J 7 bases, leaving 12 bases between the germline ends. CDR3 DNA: TGTGCCAGCAGCTTATTACCCGGGGACAACACCATATATTTT. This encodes CASSLLPGDNTIYF.

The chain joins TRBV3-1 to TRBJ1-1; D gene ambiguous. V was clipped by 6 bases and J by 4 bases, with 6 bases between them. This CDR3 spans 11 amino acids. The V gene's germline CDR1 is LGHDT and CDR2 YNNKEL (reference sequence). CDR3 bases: TGTGCCAGCAGTGGAACCACTGAAGCTTTCTTT. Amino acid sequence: CASSGTTEAFF.

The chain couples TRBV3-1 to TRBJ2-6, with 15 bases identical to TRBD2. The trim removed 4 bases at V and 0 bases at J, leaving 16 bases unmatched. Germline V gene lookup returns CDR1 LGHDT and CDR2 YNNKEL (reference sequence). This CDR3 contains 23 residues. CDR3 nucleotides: TGTGCCAGCAGCCTCTTAGGAAGAGGACTAGCGGGAGGGCTTCTCTCTGGGGCCAACGTCCTGACTTTC. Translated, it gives CASSLLGRGLAGGLLSGANVLTF. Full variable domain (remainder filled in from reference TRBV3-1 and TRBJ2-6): DTAVSQTPKYLVTQMGNDKSIKCEQNLGHDTMYWYKQDSKKFLKIMFSYNNKELIINETVPNRFSPKSPDKAHLNLHINSLELGDSAVYFCASSLLGRGLAGGLLSGANVLTFGAGSRLTVL.

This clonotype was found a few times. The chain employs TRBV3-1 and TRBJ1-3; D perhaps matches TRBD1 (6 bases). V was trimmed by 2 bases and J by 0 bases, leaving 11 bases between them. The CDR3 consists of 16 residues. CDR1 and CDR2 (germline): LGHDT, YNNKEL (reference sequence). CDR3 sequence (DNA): TGTGCCAGCAGCCAAACGGACAGACACTCTGGAAACACCATATATTTT. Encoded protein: CASSQTDRHSGNTIYF.

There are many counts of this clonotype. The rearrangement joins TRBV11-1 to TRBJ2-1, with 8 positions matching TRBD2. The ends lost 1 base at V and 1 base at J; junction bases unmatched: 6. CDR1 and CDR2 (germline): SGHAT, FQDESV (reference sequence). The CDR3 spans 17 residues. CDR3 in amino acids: CASSLGLLAVSYNEQFF. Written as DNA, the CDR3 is TGTGCCAGCAGCTTAGGACTACTAGCGGTGTCCTACAATGAGCAGTTCTTC.

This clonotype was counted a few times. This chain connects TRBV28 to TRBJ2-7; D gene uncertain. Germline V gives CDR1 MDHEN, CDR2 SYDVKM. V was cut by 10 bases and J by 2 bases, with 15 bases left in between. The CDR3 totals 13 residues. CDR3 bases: TGTGCCATCAATCGAGGTTTCGCCTACGAGCAGTACTTC. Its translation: CAINRGFAYEQYF.

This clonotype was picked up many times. CDR3 coding DNA: TGCAGTGCTAGGAGGGACCTAAGTGGCGGGGAGCTGTTTTTT. Residues: CSARRDLSGGELFF. The V call is TRBV20-1, the J call TRBJ2-2, with D perhaps matching TRBD1 or TRBD2 (5 bases each). V was trimmed by 3 bases and J by 7 bases, leaving 15 bases between them. CDR1 DFQATT and CDR2 SNEGSKA come from the germline V gene (reference sequence). This CDR3 region has 14 residues.

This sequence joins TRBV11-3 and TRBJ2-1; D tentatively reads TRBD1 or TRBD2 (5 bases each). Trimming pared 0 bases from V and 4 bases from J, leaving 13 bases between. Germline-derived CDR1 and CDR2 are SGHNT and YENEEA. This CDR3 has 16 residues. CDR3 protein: CASSLERGTVYNEQFF. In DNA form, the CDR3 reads TGTGCCAGCAGCTTAGAAAGAGGGACCGTTTACAATGAGCAGTTCTTC.

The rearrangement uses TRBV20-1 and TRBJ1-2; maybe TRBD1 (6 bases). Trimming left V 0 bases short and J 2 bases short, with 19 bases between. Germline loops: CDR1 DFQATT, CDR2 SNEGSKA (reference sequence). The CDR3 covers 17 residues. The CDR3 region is CSARESAGARWNYGYTF. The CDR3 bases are TGCAGTGCTAGAGAGTCAGCAGGGGCGCGCTGGAACTATGGCTACACCTTC.

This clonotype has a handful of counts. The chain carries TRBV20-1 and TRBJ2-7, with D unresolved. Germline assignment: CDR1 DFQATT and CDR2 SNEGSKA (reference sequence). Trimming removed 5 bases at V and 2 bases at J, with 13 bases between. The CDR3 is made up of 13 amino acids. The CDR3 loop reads CSARSTQTYEQYF. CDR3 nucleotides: TGCAGTGCTCGGTCGACACAGACCTACGAGCAGTACTTC.

The DNA of the CDR3 is TGCGCCAGCAGCTTGAGGACAGGTGGGCGAGGAGAGACCCAGTACTTC. Its protein is CASSLRTGGRGETQYF. The chain uses TRBV5-1 and TRBJ2-5, with 7 bases matching TRBD1. Looked up from germline, CDR1 is SGHRS and CDR2 is YFSETQ. The CDR3 consists of 16 residues. J lost 4 bases, V lost 1 base, and 10 bases had no gene match.

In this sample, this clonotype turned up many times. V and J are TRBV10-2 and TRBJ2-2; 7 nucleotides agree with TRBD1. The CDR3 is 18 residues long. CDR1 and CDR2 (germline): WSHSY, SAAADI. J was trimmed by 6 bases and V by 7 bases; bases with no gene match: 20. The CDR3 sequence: CASTQPLTGLEFSGELFF. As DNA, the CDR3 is TGCGCCAGCACCCAGCCCCTGACAGGGTTGGAATTCTCCGGGGAGCTGTTTTTT.

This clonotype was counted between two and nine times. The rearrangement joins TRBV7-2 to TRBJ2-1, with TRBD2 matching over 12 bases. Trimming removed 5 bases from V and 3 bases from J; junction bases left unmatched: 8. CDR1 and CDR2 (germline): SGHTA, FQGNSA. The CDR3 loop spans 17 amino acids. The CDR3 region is CASSPSPGLAGYNEQFF. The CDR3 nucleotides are TGTGCCAGCAGCCCTAGTCCGGGACTAGCGGGCTACAATGAGCAGTTCTTC.